This entry lists 15 T cell receptor beta chains sequenced from one sample in a study of vaccination effects on CD4 cells after COVID-19. The data were produced by immunoSEQ multiplex PCR, yet TCRdb's version contains in-frame clones alone and is incomplete. The sample has around 45,000 clones, 75% to 80% seen once; the top ten hold approximately 10%. These TCRs are of unknown antigen specificity. Once cultured for 10 to 11 days, the cells underwent separation to obtain CD4+ T cells. Sequences were derived from CD4+ T cells from PBMCs cultured without peptide, sampled before COVID-19 vaccination. The receptors derive from a human donor who had a prior SARS-CoV-2 infection.

Turning to this clone: The junction differs from germline at one of its ends, possibly a read error. The CDR3 reads CAGSQGGYYTF. The CDR3 DNA is TGTGCCGGCAGCCAAGGCGGATACTACACCTTC. This rearrangement joins TRBV6-2 or TRBV6-3 to TRBJ1-2, with D hard to call. Germline CDR1 is MNHEY and CDR2 is SVGEGT. The CDR3 is 11 residues long.

A few counts support this clone. The J gene is TRBJ1-2, the V gene TRBV4-1; TRBD1 matches 8 bases. The germline V gene has CDR1 MGHRA and CDR2 YSYEKL. V dropped 1 base and J dropped 4; count of bases not matched to a gene: 5. The CDR3 has 15 amino acids. Here the CDR3 DNA reads TGCGCCAGCAGCCAAGCCAGGGGGCAATCCTATGGCTACACCTTC. This gives the protein CASSQARGQSYGYTF.

This chain links TRBV6-1 with TRBJ1-2; tentative D call: TRBD1 (5 bases). Trimming took 1 base from V and 10 from J, leaving 16 bases between them. Germline CDR1 and CDR2: MNHNS and SASEGT. CDR3 length equals 14 residues. This CDR3 reads CASSEGSSGHDYTF. CDR3 DNA sequence: TGTGCCAGCAGTGAAGGGTCGTCAGGGCATGACTACACCTTC.

J is TRBJ2-3 and V is TRBV6-5; no reliable D call. Trimming removed 2 bases at V and 4 bases at J, with 10 bases between. CDR1 MNHEY and CDR2 SVGAGI come from the germline V gene. There are 14 residues in the CDR3. The CDR3, as DNA: TGTGCCAGCAGTTACGTTGGGTTTTCAGATACGCAGTATTTT. This codes for CASSYVGFSDTQYF.

V gene TRBV10-3 combines with J gene TRBJ2-1; D not certain. V shed 6 bases and J shed 7 bases, with 19 bases lying between them. The germline V gene has CDR1 ENHRY and CDR2 SYGVKD. CDR3 length equals 15 residues. CDR3 amino acids: CAISKTVAGENEQFF. CDR3 nucleotide sequence: TGTGCCATCAGCAAGACGGTCGCCGGTGAGAATGAGCAGTTCTTC.

The V gene is TRBV6-2 or TRBV6-3, the J gene TRBJ1-5; D not certain. Trimming shortened V by 2 bases and J by 7 bases, and 9 bases separated the two germline ends. This CDR3 comprises 13 residues. Germline CDR1 is MNHEY and CDR2 is SVGEGT. CDR3 protein: CASSYRTEQPQHF. In nucleotides, the CDR3 is TGTGCCAGCAGTTACCGGACTGAGCAGCCCCAGCATTTT.

The V gene is TRBV30, the J gene TRBJ1-2; perhaps TRBD1 as D (5 bases). The germline CDR1 and CDR2 sequences are GTSNPN and SVGIG (reference sequence). Trimming cost V 7 bases and J 2 bases, with 29 bases left between them. The CDR3 is 18 residues long. The CDR3 is CAFDVDTSSGTLNYGYTF. DNA of the CDR3: TGTGCCTTTGACGTCGACACATCATCGGGGACTCTAAACTATGGCTACACCTTC.

This chain links TRBV4-2 with TRBJ2-1, with D possibly TRBD1 on 6 matching bases. This CDR3 has 14 amino acids. Germline assignment: CDR1 LGHNA and CDR2 YNFKEQ. V was shortened by 3 bases and J by 2 bases, with 8 bases between the two germline ends. The CDR3 protein is CASSQGAAYNEQFF. The CDR3 region has the DNA TGTGCCAGCAGCCAGGGGGCCGCCTACAATGAGCAGTTCTTC.

This clone came up a few times. The chain carries TRBV18 and TRBJ2-3; TRBD2 aligns across 7 bases. CDR1 and CDR2 from the germline V gene are KGHSH and LQKENI. V shed 2 bases and J 5 bases; nucleotides not matched to a gene: 10. The CDR3 sequence is 16 residues long. The CDR3 loop reads CASSPTQRDGLDTQYF. The CDR3 DNA follows: TGTGCCAGCTCACCAACTCAGCGGGACGGGCTAGATACGCAGTATTTT.

V gene TRBV9 combines with J gene TRBJ2-7; D gene ambiguous. Germline V gives CDR1 SGDLS, CDR2 YYNGEE. The CDR3 extends over 15 amino acids. The V and J ends lost 0 bases and 5 bases respectively, with 15 bases between them. The CDR3 DNA sequence: TGTGCCAGCAGCGTAGGGGTTAATTGGAGCCACGAGCAGTACTTC. It codes for CASSVGVNWSHEQYF.

V gene TRBV10-3 combines with J gene TRBJ2-1; D is undetermined. V dropped 4 bases and J dropped 10 bases, with 8 bases sitting between them. This CDR3 has 11 amino acids. Germline CDR1 reads ENHRY; CDR2 reads SYGVKD. The CDR3 DNA is TGTGCCATCAGTGTACGTGAAGAGCAGTTCTTC. Its protein product is CAISVREEQFF.

This sequence joins TRBV20-1 and TRBJ2-5, with D possibly being TRBD1 (6 bases). The CDR3 sequence is 11 residues long. With 5 bases removed from V and 5 bases from J, the gap between germline ends came to 9 bases. Germline V gives CDR1 DFQATT, CDR2 SNEGSKA (reference sequence). The CDR3 loop is CSAGQSETQYF. In DNA form, the CDR3 reads TGCAGTGCTGGACAGTCGGAGACCCAGTACTTC.

V and J are TRBV11-2 and TRBJ2-3; D call uncertain. Germline lookup yields CDR1 SGHAT and CDR2 FQNNGV. This CDR3 has 15 amino acids. The germline V and J ends were trimmed by 0 bases and 0 bases, with 7 bases remaining between them. The CDR3 is CASSLDFPSTDTQYF. CDR3 DNA: TGTGCCAGCAGCTTAGACTTCCCGAGCACAGATACGCAGTATTTT. Full variable domain (outside the CDR3, taken from reference TRBV11-2 and TRBJ2-3): EAGVAQSPRYKIIEKRQSVAFWCNPISGHATLYWYQQILGQGPKLLIQFQNNGVVDDSQLPKDRFSAERLKGVDSTLKIQPAKLEDSAVYLCASSLDFPSTDTQYFGPGTRLTVL.

The chain combines TRBV23-1 with TRBJ2-5; the D gene is possibly TRBD2 (6 bases). TRBV23-1 is an ORF, and what it does is uncertain. Trimming removed 3 bases at V and 7 bases at J, with 27 bases between. The CDR3 has 18 amino acids. The CDR3 reads CASSHPPLTGTVKGTQYF. CDR3 sequence (DNA): TGCGCCAGCAGTCATCCTCCTCTAACCGGGACTGTTAAAGGGACCCAGTACTTC.

The chain uses TRBV19 and TRBJ2-6, with D maybe TRBD2 (6 bases). Germline V gene lookup returns CDR1 LNHDA and CDR2 SQIVND (reference sequence). The CDR3 has 16 residues. The V gene lost 1 base and the J gene lost 2 bases, with 9 bases spanning the gap. Written as DNA, the CDR3 is TGTGCCAGTAGTATAGCGGGAGAGACTGGGGCCAACGTCCTGACTTTC. This codes for CASSIAGETGANVLTF.